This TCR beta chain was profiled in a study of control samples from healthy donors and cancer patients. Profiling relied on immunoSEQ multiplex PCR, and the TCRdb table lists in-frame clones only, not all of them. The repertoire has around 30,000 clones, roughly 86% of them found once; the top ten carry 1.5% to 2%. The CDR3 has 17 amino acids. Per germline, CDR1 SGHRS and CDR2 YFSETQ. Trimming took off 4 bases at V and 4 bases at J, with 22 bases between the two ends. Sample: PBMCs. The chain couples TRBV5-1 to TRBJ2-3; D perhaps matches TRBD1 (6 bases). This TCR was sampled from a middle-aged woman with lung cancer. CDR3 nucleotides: TGCGCCAGCAGCGTCGGAAAATCAGGGGAGATCGCAGATACGCAGTATTTT. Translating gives CASSVGKSGEIADTQYF.